These T cell receptor beta chains were read from a single sample in a study of T cells in Graves' hyperthyroidism and ophthalmopathy. TCRdb fed the multiplex PCR reads into MiXCR, producing one record per CDR3 protein. The data hold more than 500,000 distinct CDR3 sequences, with 12% to 15% observed a single time. Material: blood. These receptors came from a woman aged 40-49 years with Graves' hyperthyroidism. CDR3s include the opening cysteine and the closing phenylalanine or tryptophan. A D gene is named only where the DNA matches it firmly. Where a row states a size, it is once, few, many or the class of an expanded clone; other rows omit it.

clone_size j_call v_call d_call cdr3_aa cdr3_nt
few TRBJ2-3 TRBV6-5 NA CASSYTVSTDTQYF TGTGCCAGCAGTTACACAGTAAGCACAGATACGCAGTATTTT
few TRBJ2-2 TRBV14 NA CASSQGPTANTGELFF TGTGCCAGCAGCCAAGGACCTACCGCGAACACCGGGGAGCTGTTTTTT
many TRBJ1-1 TRBV7-9 NA CASIPTGHNTEAFF TGTGCCAGCATCCCCACTGGGCACAACACTGAAGCTTTCTTT
many TRBJ2-5 TRBV7-3 TRBD2 CASSLSGSLGETQYF TGTGCCAGCAGCTTAAGCGGGAGTTTAGGGGAGACCCAGTACTTC
many TRBJ2-3 TRBV3-1 NA CASSQVDTQYF TGTGCCAGCAGCCAAGTGGATACGCAGTATTTT
many TRBJ2-1 TRBV3-1 NA CASSQGTDSYNEQFF TGTGCCAGCAGCCAAGGTACAGACTCCTACAATGAGCAGTTCTTC
NA TRBJ2-7 TRBV5-6 TRBD2 CASSHASGSYEQYF TGTGCCAGCAGCCACGCAAGCGGGAGCTACGAGCAGTATTTC
NA TRBJ2-7 TRBV14 TRBD1 CASSRTGGGLVEQYF TGTGCCAGCAGCCGAACAGGGGGAGGTCTGGTCGAGCAGTACTTC
many TRBJ2-7 TRBV27 TRBD2 CASSSQTSGAPYEQYF TGTGCCAGCAGTTCTCAGACTAGCGGGGCCCCCTACGAGCAGTACTTC
many TRBJ2-7 TRBV12-3/TRBV12-4 TRBD1 CASSLLMGQGNNEQYF TGTGCCAGCAGTCTCCTCATGGGACAGGGGAACAACGAGCAGTACTTC
once TRBJ1-3 TRBV19 NA CASSTPGHILLSGNTIYF TGTGCCAGTAGTACCCCGGGACACATACTCCTCTCTGGAAACACCATATATTTT